This T cell receptor (beta chain) was captured by sequencing in a study of blood T cell repertoires in COVID-19. With 3 bases clipped from V and 5 bases from J, the junction kept 10 bases outside the gene matches. The germline V gene encodes CDR1 SGHNT and CDR2 YYREEE (reference sequence). The CDR3 sequence is 16 residues long. Repertoires were generated with immunoSEQ multiplex PCR, while TCRdb's copy carries only in-frame clones and drops some. Found here are a few hundred thousand clones, 91% of them singletons; the top ten hold roughly 1.2%. This sequence joins TRBV5-4 and TRBJ2-5, with TRBD1 matching over 10 bases. The sequence came from a human donor in a cohort exposed to, infected with or recovered from COVID-19 (not recorded which). The donor label of this sample is uncertain. Material for sequencing was PBMCs or T cells enriched from blood (not recorded which). Here the CDR3 DNA reads TGTGCCAGCAGCTACGGAGACAGGGGGCAGGGGGAGACCCAGTACTTC. This codes for CASSYGDRGQGETQYF. The full variable domain, its missing parts supplied by reference TRBV5-4 and TRBJ2-5, is ETGVTQSPTHLIKTRGQQVTLRCSSQSGHNTVSWYQQALGQGPQFIFQYYREEENGRGNFPPRFSGLQFPNYSSELNVNALELDDSALYLCASSYGDRGQGETQYFGPGTRLLVL.